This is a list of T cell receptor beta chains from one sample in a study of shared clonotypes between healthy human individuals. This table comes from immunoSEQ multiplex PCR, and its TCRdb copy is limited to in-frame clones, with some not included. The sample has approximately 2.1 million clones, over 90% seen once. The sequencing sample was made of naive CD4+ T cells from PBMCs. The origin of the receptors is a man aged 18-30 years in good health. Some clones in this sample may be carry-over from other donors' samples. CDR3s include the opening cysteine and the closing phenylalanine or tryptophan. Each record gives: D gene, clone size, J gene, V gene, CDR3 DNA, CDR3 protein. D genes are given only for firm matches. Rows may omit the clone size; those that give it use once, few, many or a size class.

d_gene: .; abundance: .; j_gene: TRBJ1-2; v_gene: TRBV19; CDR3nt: TGTGCCAGTAGTACCCAAACTGTCTATGGCTACACCTTC; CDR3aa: CASSTQTVYGYTF
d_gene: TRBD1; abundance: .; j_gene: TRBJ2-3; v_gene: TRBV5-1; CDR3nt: TGCGCCAGCAGCGAGGGACAGACCACAGATACGCAGTATTTT; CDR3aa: CASSEGQTTDTQYF
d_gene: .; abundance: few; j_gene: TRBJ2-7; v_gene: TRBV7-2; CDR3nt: TGTGCCAGCAGCTTTCAGTATTCCTACGAGCAGTACTTC; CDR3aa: CASSFQYSYEQYF
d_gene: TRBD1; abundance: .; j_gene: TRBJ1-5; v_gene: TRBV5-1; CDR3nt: TGCGCCAGCAGCTCCCGACAGGGGGCCCAGCCCCAGCATTTT; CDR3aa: CASSSRQGAQPQHF
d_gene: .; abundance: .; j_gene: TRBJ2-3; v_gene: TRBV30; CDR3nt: TGTGCCTGGTTTAAGGGCACAGATACGCAGTATTTT; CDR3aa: CAWFKGTDTQYF
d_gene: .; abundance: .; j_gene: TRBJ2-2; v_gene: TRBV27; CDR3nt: TGTGCCAGCAAGCCCGCGGGACTTAACACCGGGGAGCTGTTTTTT; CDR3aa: CASKPAGLNTGELFF
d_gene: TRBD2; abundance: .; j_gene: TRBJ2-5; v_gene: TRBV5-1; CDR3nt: TGCGCCAGCTGGACTAGCGGTCAAGAGACCCAGTACTTC; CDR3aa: CASWTSGQETQYF
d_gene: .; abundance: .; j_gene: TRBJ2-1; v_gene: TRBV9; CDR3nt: TGTGCCAGCAGCGTTCGAGTGGGGGGGGCTGGCAATGAGCAGTTCTTC; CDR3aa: CASSVRVGGAGNEQFF
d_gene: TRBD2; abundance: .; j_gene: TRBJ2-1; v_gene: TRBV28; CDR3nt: TGTGCCAGCAGTCGACCCGCGGGACTAGAAGCTAATGAGCAGTTCTTC; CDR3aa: CASSRPAGLEANEQFF
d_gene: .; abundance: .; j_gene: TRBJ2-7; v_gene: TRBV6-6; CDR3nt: TGTGCCAGCAGTTTCAGCGGCTTACCCCCGCGGGACTTC; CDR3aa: CASSFSGLPPRDF
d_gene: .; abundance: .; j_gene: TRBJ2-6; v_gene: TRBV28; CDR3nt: TGTGCCACTATTACGAGCTCTGGGGCCAACGTCCTGACTTTC; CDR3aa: CATITSSGANVLTF
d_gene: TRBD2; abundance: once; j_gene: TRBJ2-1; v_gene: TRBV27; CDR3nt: TGTGCCAGCAGTTTATCGTTTCCGGGACTAGAGATTGAGCAGTTCTTC; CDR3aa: CASSLSFPGLEIEQFF
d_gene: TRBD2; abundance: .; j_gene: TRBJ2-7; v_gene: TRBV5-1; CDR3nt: TGCGCCACCGCGCGGACTAGCGGGAGTTACGAGCAGTACTTC; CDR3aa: CATARTSGSYEQYF
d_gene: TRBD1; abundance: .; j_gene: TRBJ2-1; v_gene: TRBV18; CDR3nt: TGTGCCAGCTCACCACCCGAGACAGGGTGGAGTGAGCAGTTCTTC; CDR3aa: CASSPPETGWSEQFF
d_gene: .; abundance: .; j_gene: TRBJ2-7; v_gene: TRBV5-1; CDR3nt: TGCGCCAGCAGCGGCGCAACCTACGAGCAGTACTTC; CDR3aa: CASSGATYEQYF
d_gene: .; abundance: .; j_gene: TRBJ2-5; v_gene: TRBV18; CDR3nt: TGTGCCAGCTCATTTGAAGAGACCCAGTACTTC; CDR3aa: CASSFEETQYF
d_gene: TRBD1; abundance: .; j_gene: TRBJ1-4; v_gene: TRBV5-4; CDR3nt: TGTGCCAGCAGTCCTGGAGCAGGGGGTGAAAAACTGTTTTTT; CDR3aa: CASSPGAGGEKLFF
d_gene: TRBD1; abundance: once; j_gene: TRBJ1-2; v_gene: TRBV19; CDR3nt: TGTGCCAGTAGATATGGACAGGGAAACTATGGCTACACCTTC; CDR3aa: CASRYGQGNYGYTF
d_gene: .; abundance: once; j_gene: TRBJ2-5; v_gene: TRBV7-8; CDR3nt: TGTGCCACCTATCGACGGGATCCGTACCAAGAGACCCAGTACTTC; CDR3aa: CATYRRDPYQETQYF
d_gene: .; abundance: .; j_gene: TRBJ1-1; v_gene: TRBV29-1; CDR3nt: TGCAGCGTTGAAGCGTCGGGGGCAGGCACTGAAGCTTTCTTT; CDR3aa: CSVEASGAGTEAFF
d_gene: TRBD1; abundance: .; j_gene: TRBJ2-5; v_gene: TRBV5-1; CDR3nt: TGCGCCAGCAGCACTCGGACAGGGGTTACACAAGAGACCCAGTACTTC; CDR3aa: CASSTRTGVTQETQYF
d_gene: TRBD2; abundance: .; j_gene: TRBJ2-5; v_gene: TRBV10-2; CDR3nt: TGCGCCACCTTTACTAGCGGAGGACAAGAGACCCAGTACTTC; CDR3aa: CATFTSGGQETQYF
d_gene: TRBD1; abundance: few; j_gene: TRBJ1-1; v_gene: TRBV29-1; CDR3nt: TGCAGCGTTGTACCCGGGACAGTCACTGAAGCTTTCTTT; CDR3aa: CSVVPGTVTEAFF
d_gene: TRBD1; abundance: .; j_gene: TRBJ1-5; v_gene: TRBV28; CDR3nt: TGTGCCAGCAGTAACCGGGACAGGAACAATCAGCCCCAGCATTTT; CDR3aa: CASSNRDRNNQPQHF
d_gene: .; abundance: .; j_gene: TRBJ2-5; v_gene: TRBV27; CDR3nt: TGTGCCAGCAGCGTAAGACTCCACCCCCGAGGGGACCTTCAAGAGACCCAGTACTTC; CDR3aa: CASSVRLHPRGDLQETQYF
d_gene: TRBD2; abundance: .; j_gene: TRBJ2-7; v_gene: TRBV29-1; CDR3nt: TGCAGCGTTGCTTCCGGCGGGAGGGAGGTTTCCGAGCAGTACTTC; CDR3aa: CSVASGGREVSEQYF
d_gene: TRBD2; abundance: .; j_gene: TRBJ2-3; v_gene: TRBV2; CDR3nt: TGTGCCAGCAGGGGGACTAGCAGCACAGATACGCAGTATTTT; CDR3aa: CASRGTSSTDTQYF
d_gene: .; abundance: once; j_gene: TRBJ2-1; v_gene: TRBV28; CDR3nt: TGTGCCAGCAGCTCACAGGGAATCTACAATGAGCAGTTCTTC; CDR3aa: CASSSQGIYNEQFF
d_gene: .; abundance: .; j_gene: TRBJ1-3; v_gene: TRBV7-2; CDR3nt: TGTGCCAGCACTCTCCTCGGACAGAGCGGAAACACCATATATTTT; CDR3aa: CASTLLGQSGNTIYF
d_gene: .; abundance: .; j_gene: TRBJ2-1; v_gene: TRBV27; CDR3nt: TGTGCCAGCCGTCCGGGGGGCGCCTACAATGAGCAGTTCTTC; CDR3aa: CASRPGGAYNEQFF
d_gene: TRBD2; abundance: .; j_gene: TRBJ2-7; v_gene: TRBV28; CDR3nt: TGTGCCAGCAGTTCTGTAGCGGGAGGTGCCTACGAGCAGTACTTC; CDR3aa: CASSSVAGGAYEQYF
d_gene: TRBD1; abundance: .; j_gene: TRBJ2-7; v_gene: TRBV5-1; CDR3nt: TGCGCCAGCAGCTCTTATCCCGGGACAGGGCTTCCCTACGAGCAGTACTTC; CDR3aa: CASSSYPGTGLPYEQYF
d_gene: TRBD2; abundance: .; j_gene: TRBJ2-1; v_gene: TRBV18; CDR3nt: TGTGCCAGCTCGGGGACTAGCGGGAGGGGCTCCTACAATGAGCAGTTCTTC; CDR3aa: CASSGTSGRGSYNEQFF
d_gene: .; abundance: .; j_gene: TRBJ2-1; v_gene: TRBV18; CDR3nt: TGTGCCAGCTCACCACTCGGGAGCTCCTACAATGAGCAGTTCTTC; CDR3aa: CASSPLGSSYNEQFF
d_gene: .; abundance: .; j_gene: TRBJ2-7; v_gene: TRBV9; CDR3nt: TGTGCCAGCAGCGTAGCAGGGCACCCCTACGAGCAGTACTTC; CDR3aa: CASSVAGHPYEQYF
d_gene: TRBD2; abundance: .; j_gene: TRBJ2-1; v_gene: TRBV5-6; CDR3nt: TGTGCCAGCAGCGGAACCCACGGGACTAGCGGGATGGCTGGGGAGCAGTTCTTC; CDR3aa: CASSGTHGTSGMAGEQFF
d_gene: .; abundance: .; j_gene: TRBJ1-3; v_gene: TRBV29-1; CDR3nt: TGCAGCGTTGGTTCAGAAGGAAACACCATATATTTT; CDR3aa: CSVGSEGNTIYF
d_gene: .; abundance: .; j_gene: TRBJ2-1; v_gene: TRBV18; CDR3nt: TGTGCCAGCTCACCACCATCGAACAATGAGCAGTTCTTC; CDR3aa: CASSPPSNNEQFF
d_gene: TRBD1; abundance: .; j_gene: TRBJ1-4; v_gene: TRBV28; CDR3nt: TGTGCCAGCAGAATAGGACAGGGGGGGAATGAAAAACTGTTTTTT; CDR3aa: CASRIGQGGNEKLFF
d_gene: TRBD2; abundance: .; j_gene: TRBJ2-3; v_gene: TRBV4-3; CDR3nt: TGCGCCAGCAGCCAGCTATGGAGGTGGGCATCTAGCGGAAACCTGAGCACAGATACGCAGTATTTT; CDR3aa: CASSQLWRWASSGNLSTDTQYF
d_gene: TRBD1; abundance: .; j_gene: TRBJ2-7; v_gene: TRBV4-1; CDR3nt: TGCGCCAGCAGCCAACTCTTTCGGGACAGGGGGCGAACCTACGAGCAGTACTTC; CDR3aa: CASSQLFRDRGRTYEQYF
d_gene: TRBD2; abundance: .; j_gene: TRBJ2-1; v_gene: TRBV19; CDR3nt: TGTGCCAGTGGGACTAGCGGGGAGGCTATAAATGAGCAGTTCTTC; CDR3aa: CASGTSGEAINEQFF
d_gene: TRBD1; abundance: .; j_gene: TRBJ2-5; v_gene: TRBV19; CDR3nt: TGTGCCAGTAGCCCGATAAGACAGGGGAGAAGAGAGACCCAGTACTTC; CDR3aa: CASSPIRQGRRETQYF
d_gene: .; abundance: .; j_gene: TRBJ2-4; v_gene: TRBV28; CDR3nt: TGTGCCAGCAGTATAGCCAAAAACATTCAGTACTTC; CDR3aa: CASSIAKNIQYF
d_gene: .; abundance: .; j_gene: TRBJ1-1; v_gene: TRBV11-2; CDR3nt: TGTGCCAGCAGCTCCCACGGGGTTGAAGCTTTCTTT; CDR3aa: CASSSHGVEAFF
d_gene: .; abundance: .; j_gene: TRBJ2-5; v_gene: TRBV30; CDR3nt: TGTGCCTCCGGGGAGGCGGAGACCCAGTACTTC; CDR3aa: CASGEAETQYF
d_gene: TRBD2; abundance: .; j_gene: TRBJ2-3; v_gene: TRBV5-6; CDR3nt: TGTGCCAGCAGCTTGGCGGGAGGGCGTCGGGATACGCAGTATTTT; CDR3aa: CASSLAGGRRDTQYF
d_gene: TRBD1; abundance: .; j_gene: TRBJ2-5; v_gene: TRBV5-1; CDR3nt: TGCGCCAGCAGCTTGGCCTGGACAGGAGAGAAAGAGACCCAGTACTTC; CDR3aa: CASSLAWTGEKETQYF
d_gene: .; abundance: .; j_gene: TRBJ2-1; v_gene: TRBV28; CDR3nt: TGTGCCAGCAGGGGGAGCGGAGGCTCCTACAATGAGCAGTTCTTC; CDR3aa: CASRGSGGSYNEQFF
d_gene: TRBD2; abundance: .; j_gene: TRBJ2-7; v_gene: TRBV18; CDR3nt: TGTGCCAGCTCACCCTCTGGGGCGGGAGGACGCTGGGAGCAGTACTTC; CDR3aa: CASSPSGAGGRWEQYF
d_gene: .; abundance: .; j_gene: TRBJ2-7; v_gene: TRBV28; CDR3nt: TGTGCCTCCAGGAGTTCCTACGAGCAGTACTTC; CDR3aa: CASRSSYEQYF
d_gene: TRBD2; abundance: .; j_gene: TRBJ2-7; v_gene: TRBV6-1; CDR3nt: TGTGCCAGCAGTGAAGGGACTAGCGGACTCTACGAGCAGTACTTC; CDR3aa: CASSEGTSGLYEQYF
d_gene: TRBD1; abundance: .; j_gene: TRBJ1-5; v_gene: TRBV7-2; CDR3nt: TGTGCCAGCAGCTTAGATTCCACAGGGGGAGGTCAGCCCCAGCATTTT; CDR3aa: CASSLDSTGGGQPQHF
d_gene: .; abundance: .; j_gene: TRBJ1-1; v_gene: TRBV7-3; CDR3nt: TGTGCCAGCTCACACCTGGGGACGCCTGGGGGTGAAGCTTTCTTT; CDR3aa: CASSHLGTPGGEAFF